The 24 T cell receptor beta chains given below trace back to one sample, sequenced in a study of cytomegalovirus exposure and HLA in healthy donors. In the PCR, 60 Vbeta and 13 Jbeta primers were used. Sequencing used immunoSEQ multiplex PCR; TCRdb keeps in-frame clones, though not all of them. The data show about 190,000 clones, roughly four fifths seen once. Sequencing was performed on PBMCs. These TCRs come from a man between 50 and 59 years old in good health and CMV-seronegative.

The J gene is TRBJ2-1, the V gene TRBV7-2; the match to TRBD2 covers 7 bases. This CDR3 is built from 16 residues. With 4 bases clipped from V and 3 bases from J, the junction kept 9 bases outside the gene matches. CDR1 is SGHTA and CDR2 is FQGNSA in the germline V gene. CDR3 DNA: TGTGCCAGCAGCTCGTTTCTAGCGGAACACTACAATGAGCAGTTCTTC. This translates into CASSSFLAEHYNEQFF. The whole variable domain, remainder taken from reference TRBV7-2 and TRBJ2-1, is GAGVSQSPSNKVTEKGKDVELRCDPISGHTALYWYRQSLGQGLEFLIYFQGNSAPDKSGLPSDRFSAERTGGSVSTLTIQRTQQEDSAVYLCASSSFLAEHYNEQFFGPGTRLTVL.

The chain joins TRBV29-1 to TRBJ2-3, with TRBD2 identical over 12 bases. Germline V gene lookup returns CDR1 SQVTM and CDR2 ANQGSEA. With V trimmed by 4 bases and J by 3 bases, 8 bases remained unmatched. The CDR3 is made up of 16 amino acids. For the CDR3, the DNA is TGCAGCGTTGTCCGAAGGCTAGCGGGAGGGACAGATACGCAGTATTTT. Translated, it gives CSVVRRLAGGTDTQYF.

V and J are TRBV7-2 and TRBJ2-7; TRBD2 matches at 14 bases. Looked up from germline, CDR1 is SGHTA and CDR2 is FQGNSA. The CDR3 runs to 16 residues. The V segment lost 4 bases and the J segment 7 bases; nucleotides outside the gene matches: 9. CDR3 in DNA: TGTGCCAGCAGCTCCCTGACTAGCGGGGGGGCGCGAGAGCAGTACTTC. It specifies CASSSLTSGGAREQYF.

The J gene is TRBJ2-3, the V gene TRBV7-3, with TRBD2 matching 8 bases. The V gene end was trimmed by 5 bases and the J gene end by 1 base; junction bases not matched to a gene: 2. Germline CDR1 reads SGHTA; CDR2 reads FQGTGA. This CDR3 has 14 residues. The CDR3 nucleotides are TGTGCCAGCAGCACGGGGGGGGGCACAGATACGCAGTATTTT. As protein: CASSTGGGTDTQYF.

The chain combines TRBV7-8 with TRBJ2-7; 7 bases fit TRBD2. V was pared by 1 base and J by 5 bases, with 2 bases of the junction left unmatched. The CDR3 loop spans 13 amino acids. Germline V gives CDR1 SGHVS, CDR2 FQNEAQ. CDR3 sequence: CASSLGDYNEQYF. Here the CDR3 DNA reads TGTGCCAGCAGCTTAGGGGACTACAACGAGCAGTACTTC.

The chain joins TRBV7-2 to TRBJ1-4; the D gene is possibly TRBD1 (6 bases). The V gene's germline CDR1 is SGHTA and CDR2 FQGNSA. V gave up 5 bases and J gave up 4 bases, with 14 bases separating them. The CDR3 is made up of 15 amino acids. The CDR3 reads CASSQGARGNEKLFF. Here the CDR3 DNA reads TGTGCCAGCAGCCAGGGAGCCAGGGGTAATGAAAAACTGTTTTTT.

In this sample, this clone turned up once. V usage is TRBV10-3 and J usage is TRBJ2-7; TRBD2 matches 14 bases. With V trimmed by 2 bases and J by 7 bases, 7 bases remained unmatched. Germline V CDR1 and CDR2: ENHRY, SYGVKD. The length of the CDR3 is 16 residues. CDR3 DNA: TGTGCCATCAGTGAGGCTACCGGGACTAGCGGGAGTGAGCAGTACTTC. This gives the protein CAISEATGTSGSEQYF.

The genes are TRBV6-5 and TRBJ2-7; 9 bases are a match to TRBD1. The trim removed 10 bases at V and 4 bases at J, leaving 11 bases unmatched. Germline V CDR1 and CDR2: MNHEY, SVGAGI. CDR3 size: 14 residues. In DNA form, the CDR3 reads TGTGCCACCACCCGGGACAGGGTTTCATACGAGCAGTACTTC. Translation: CATTRDRVSYEQYF.

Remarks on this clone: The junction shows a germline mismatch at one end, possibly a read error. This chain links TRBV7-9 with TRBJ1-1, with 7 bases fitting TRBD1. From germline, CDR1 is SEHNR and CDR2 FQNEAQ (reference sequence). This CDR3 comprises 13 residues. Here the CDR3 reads CASSKTGNAEAFF. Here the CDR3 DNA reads TGTGCCAGCAGCAAGACAGGGAACGCTGAAGCTTTCTTT.

This chain's CDR3 is CASSQIFTETGGVQYF. For the CDR3, the DNA is TGTGCCAGCAGCCAAATCTTTACCGAGACAGGGGGCGTCCAGTACTTC. The chain couples TRBV4-2 to TRBJ2-5; TRBD1 agrees at 10 bases. The CDR3 length is 16 residues. The ends lost 2 bases at V and 10 bases at J; junction bases unmatched: 13. Germline CDR1 reads LGHNA; CDR2 reads YNFKEQ.

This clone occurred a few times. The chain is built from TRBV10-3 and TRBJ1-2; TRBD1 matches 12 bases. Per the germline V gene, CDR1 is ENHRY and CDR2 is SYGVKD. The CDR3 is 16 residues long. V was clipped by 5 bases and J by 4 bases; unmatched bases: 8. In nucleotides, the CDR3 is TGTGCCATCAGTAGGGACAGGGGGCCCGGGGCCTATGGCTACACCTTC. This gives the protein CAISRDRGPGAYGYTF.

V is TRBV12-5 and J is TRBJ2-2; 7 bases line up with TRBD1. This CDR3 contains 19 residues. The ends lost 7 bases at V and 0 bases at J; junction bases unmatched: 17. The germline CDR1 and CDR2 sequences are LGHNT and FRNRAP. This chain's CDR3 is CASVPQPGTAYTNTGELFF. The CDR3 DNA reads TGTGCTAGTGTCCCTCAACCCGGGACAGCGTATACGAACACCGGGGAGCTGTTTTTT.

The CDR3 DNA follows: TGTGCCAGCTCACCACGAGGAAGTCAGGGGACGGCGGGAGGGGAAACGTTCTTC. This codes for CASSPRGSQGTAGGETFF. J is TRBJ2-1 and V is TRBV18, with 9 bases matching TRBD2. Germline V gene lookup returns CDR1 KGHSH and CDR2 LQKENI. V shed 1 base, J shed 15 bases, and the junction held 22 bases outside the gene matches. The CDR3 has 18 amino acids.

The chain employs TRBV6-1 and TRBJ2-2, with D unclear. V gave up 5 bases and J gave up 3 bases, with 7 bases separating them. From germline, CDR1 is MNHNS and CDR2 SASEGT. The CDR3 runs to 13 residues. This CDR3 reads CASSTSHTGELFF. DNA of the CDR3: TGTGCCAGCAGTACAAGTCACACCGGGGAGCTGTTTTTT.

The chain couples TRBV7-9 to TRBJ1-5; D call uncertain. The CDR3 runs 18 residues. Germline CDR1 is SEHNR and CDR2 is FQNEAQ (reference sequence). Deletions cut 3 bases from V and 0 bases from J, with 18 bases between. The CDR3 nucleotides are TGTGCCAGCAGCTTTTTTTCCCCGCTCGGCGGTAGCAATCAGCCCCAGCATTTT. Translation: CASSFFSPLGGSNQPQHF.

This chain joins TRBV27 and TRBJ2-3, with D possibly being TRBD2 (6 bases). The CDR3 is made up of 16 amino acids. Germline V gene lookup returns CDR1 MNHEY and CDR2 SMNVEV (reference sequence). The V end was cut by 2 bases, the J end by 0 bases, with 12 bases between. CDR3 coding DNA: TGTGCCAGCAGTTTAAGGCTAGCGTCTAGCACAGATACGCAGTATTTT. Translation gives CASSLRLASSTDTQYF.

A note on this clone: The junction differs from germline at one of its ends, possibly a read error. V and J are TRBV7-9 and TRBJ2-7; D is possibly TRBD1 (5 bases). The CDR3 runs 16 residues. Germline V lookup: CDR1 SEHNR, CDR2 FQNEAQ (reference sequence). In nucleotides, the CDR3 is TGTTCCAGCAGCAACCCTAGGGGCAGGATCAACAACGAGCAGTACTTC. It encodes CSSSNPRGRINNEQYF.

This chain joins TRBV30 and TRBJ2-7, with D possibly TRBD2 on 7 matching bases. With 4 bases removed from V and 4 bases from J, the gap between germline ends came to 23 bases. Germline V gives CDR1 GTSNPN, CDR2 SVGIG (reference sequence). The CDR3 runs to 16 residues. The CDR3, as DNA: TGTGCCTGGACCCTATGGGGGGGCGCCAAGGAATACGAGCAGTACTTC. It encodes CAWTLWGGAKEYEQYF.

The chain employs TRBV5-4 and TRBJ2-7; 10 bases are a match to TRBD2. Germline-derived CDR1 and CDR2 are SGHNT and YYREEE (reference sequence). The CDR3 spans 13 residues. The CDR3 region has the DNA TGTGCTACGACTAGCGGGCAAAAGGACGAGCAGTACTTC. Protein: CATTSGQKDEQYF.

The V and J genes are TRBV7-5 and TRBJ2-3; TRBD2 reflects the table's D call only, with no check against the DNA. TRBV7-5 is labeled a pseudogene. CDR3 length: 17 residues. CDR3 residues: CARSLVRSFSSTDTQYF. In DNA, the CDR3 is TGTGCCAGAAGCTTAGTGAGGTCATTCAGTAGCACAGATACGCAGTATTTT.

The CDR3 here is CASSLNRVSYEQYF. The CDR3 DNA reads TGTGCCAGCAGCTTAAACAGGGTGTCCTACGAGCAGTACTTC. The chain recombines TRBV27 with TRBJ2-7, with D tentatively TRBD1 (6 bases). The CDR3 totals 14 residues. In germline, CDR1 is MNHEY, CDR2 SMNVEV (reference sequence). V lost 6 bases and J 1 base, leaving 13 bases between the germline ends.

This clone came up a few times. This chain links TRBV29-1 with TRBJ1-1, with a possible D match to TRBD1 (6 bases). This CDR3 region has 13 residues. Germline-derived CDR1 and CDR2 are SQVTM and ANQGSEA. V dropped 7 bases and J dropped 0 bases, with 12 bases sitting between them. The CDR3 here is CSGNRVMNTEAFF. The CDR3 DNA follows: TGCAGCGGAAACAGGGTCATGAACACTGAAGCTTTCTTT.

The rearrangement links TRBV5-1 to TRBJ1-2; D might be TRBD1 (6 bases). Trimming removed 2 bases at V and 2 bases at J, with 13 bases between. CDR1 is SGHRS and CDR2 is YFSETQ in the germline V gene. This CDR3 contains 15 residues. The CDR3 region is CASSFNRAGNYGYTF. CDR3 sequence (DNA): TGCGCCAGCAGCTTCAACAGGGCCGGCAACTATGGCTACACCTTC.

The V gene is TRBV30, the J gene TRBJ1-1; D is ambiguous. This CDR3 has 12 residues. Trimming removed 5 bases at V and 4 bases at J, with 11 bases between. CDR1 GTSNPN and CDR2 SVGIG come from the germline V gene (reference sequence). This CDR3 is CAWGGLGTEAFF. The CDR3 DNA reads TGTGCCTGGGGCGGATTAGGCACTGAAGCTTTCTTT. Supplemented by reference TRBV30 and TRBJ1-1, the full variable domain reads SQTIHQWPATLVQPVGSPLSLECTVEGTSNPNLYWYRQAAGRGLQLLFYSVGIGQISSEVPQNLSASRPQDRQFILSSKKLLLSDSGFYLCAWGGLGTEAFFGQGTRLTVV.